This TCR beta chain comes out of a study of blood T cells in healthy people across ages. Study conclusions and caveats: Conclusively comparing naive with antigen-experienced cells was impossible with unsorted PBMCs.

Germline V gives CDR1 LGHNA, CDR2 YNFKEQ. The CDR3 is 17 amino acids. V trimming: 0 bases; J trimming: 4 bases; junction bases outside the gene matches: 8. It was with a sample-barcoded 5' primer and a J-beta primer mix that a second PCR of roughly 7 to 12 cycles was run. One entry per CDR3 protein, called by TCRdb with MiXCR from the 5' RACE reads. The table has some 1.4 million distinct CDR3 sequences, approximately 38% seen once; the top ten hold less than 8%. This clonotype has only a few counts. Antigen specificity is unknown. The clonotype comes from a woman aged 18-29 years in good health. The gene calls are TRBV4-2 and TRBJ1-4; 7 bases agree with TRBD1. Sequencing was carried out using blood. As DNA, the CDR3 is TGTGCCAGCAGCCAAGATAAAGCCGGGACAGTTAATGAAAAACTGTTTTTT. Protein product: CASSQDKAGTVNEKLFF.